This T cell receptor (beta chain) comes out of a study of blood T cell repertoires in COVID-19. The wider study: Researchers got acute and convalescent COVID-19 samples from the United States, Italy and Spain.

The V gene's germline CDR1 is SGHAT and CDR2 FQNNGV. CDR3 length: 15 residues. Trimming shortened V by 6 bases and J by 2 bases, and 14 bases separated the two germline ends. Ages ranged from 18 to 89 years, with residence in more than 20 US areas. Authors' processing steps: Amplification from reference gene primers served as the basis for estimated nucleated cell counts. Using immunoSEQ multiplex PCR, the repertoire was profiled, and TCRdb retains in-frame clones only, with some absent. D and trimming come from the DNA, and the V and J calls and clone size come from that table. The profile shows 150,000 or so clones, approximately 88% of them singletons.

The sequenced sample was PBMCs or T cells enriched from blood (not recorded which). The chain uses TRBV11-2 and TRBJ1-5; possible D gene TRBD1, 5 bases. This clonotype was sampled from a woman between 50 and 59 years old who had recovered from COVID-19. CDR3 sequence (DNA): TGTGCCAGCAGTTTACAGGTTGGTCGCAATCAGCCCCAGCATTTT. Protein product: CASSLQVGRNQPQHF.